This T cell receptor (beta chain) was found in a study of T cell changes during pregnancy in multiple sclerosis. Trimming removed 0 bases at V and 5 bases at J, with 8 bases between. This CDR3 is built from 14 residues. Germline V lookup: CDR1 SGHRS, CDR2 YFSETQ. The protocol was immunoSEQ multiplex PCR, while the TCRdb copy is restricted to in-frame clones and leaves out a portion. The table has 55,000 to 70,000 clones, approximately 91% seen once; the top ten hold around 0.27%. The chain uses TRBV5-1 and TRBJ1-4, with D uncertain. The source of this sequence is a female donor with multiple sclerosis, enrolled in a pregnancy study. Sequences were derived from CD4+ T cells from peripheral blood mononuclear cells, sampled after pregnancy. Here the CDR3 reads CASSLGRPNEKLFF. The CDR3 region has the DNA TGCGCCAGCAGCTTGGGGCGGCCGAATGAAAAACTGTTTTTT.